The present TCR beta chain was sequenced within a study of T cell responses to AZD1222 COVID-19 vaccine. Study-level findings and limits: Nearly half of spike-specific TCRs reportedly target unmutated variant regions. Spike-specific TCR breadth and depth grew following two AZD1222 doses.

Assay used: immunoSEQ multiplex PCR; TCRdb lists only in-frame clones, some missing. The sample lists some 180,000 clones, about nine tenths occurring once. The CDR3 consists of 15 residues. CDR1 is SGHNT, CDR2 YYREEE, per germline (reference sequence). J was trimmed by 4 bases and V by 2 bases; bases with no gene match: 7. About this clone: Its specificity is unknown.

The material was peripheral blood, obtained 28 days after the second AZD1222 dose. The rearrangement uses TRBV5-4 and TRBJ1-2, with 8 bases that match TRBD1. This TCR derives from an adult who received the AZD1222 COVID-19 vaccine. The CDR3 is CASSFRQGIGYGYTF. The CDR3 region has the DNA TGTGCCAGCAGCTTCAGACAGGGGATCGGCTATGGCTACACCTTC.